This TCR beta chain was documented in a study of control samples from healthy donors and cancer patients. Assay: immunoSEQ multiplex PCR; the TCRdb copy retains only in-frame clones and omits some. The table includes roughly 130,000 clones, approximately 86% detected once. This CDR3 spans 15 amino acids. Trimming removed 0 bases from V and 9 bases from J; junction bases left unmatched: 3. CDR1 and CDR2 (germline): KGHSH, LQKENI. The specimen sequenced was blood. The chain uses TRBV18 and TRBJ2-1; 12 positions agree with TRBD2. The TCR sequence derives from a woman younger than 45 in good health. CDR3 DNA: TGTGCCAGCTCACCACCGGCTAGCGGGAGGGGTGAGCAGTTCTTC. As protein: CASSPPASGRGEQFF.